This entry lists 29 T cell receptor beta chains sequenced from one sample in a study of a mutant IDH1 vaccine in newly diagnosed glioma. These receptors have no identified antigens. Some clones are missing from TCRdb's copy, which holds only in-frame ones; the method was immunoSEQ multiplex PCR. This sample has tens of thousands of clones, with roughly 77% found just once. As to time point: week 23, last vaccination. It was 300 ug of mutant IDH1 20-mer peptide that made up each vaccine dose, given with topical imiquimod. The sample consisted of PBMCs, taken from a glioma patient whose treatment included an IDH1 peptide vaccine. These TCRs come from a woman between 40 and 50 years old with glioma. Some clones in this sample may be carry-over from other donors' samples.

This chain joins TRBV6-1 and TRBJ1-3; 8 positions match TRBD1. The CDR3 has 14 amino acids. Germline CDR1 reads MNHNS; CDR2 reads SASEGT. J was trimmed by 4 bases and V by 10 bases; bases with no gene match: 9. The DNA for the CDR3 is TGTGCCACGAACGACAGGGGTAAAGGAAACACCATATATTTT. Its protein product is CATNDRGKGNTIYF.

The chain combines TRBV7-9 with TRBJ1-2; 7 bases are shared with TRBD1. The junction had 13 bases not matched to a gene; V was cut back by 5 bases and J by 4 bases. Germline V gene data show CDR1 as SEHNR and CDR2 as FQNEAQ (reference sequence). The CDR3 sequence is 16 residues long. CDR3 nucleotide sequence: TGTGCCAGCAGCCTAGGACAGGCGACCCCCTTCTATGGCTACACCTTC. It encodes CASSLGQATPFYGYTF.

This chain links TRBV18 with TRBJ1-2, with 7 positions matching TRBD1. Germline CDR1 and CDR2: KGHSH and LQKENI. This CDR3 has 14 residues. J gave up 6 bases and V 4 bases, and 8 bases lay outside the gene matches. In nucleotides, the CDR3 is TGTGCCAGCTCACAGGATGAGGGGGCTCATGGCTACACCTTC. Translating it yields CASSQDEGAHGYTF.

CDR3 sequence: CASSFALTPYEQYF. The CDR3 DNA sequence: TGTGCCAGCAGTTTCGCCTTGACCCCCTACGAGCAGTACTTC. The chain combines TRBV27 with TRBJ2-7, with D hard to call. This CDR3 is 14 amino acids long. Germline CDR1 is MNHEY and CDR2 is SMNVEV (reference sequence). Trimming removed 3 bases from V and 2 bases from J, with 11 bases in between.

Of note for this clone: One junction end does not reproduce the germline sequence, and a read error may be involved. The chain couples TRBV7-9 to TRBJ2-2; the match to TRBD2 covers 13 bases. The CDR3 spans 17 residues. CDR1 SEHNR and CDR2 FQNEAQ come from the germline V gene (reference sequence). As DNA, the CDR3 is TGTGCCAGCACCTTAGGACTAGCGGGGGACTACACCGGGGAGCTGTTTTTT. It specifies CASTLGLAGDYTGELFF.

The CDR3 coding sequence is TGCAGCGTCGATACAGGGGGCGGGGAGCTGTTTTTT. Its translation is CSVDTGGGELFF. The rearrangement joins TRBV29-1 to TRBJ2-2; TRBD1 agrees at 8 bases. The CDR3 is made up of 12 amino acids. Germline V gene data show CDR1 as SQVTM and CDR2 as ANQGSEA. Trimming removed 6 bases from V and 7 bases from J; junction bases left unmatched: 4.

The chain combines TRBV5-4 with TRBJ2-7; perhaps TRBD2 as D (5 bases). This CDR3 spans 12 amino acids. Germline loops: CDR1 SGHNT, CDR2 YYREEE (reference sequence). V was trimmed by 4 bases and J by 9 bases, leaving 14 bases between them. CDR3 region: CASSVGGWGQYF. For the CDR3, the DNA is TGTGCCAGCAGCGTGGGCGGGTGGGGGCAGTACTTC.

The chain combines TRBV5-1 with TRBJ2-3; TRBD2 matches at 12 bases. The CDR3 runs 17 residues. CDR1 is SGHRS, CDR2 YFSETQ, per germline. The V segment lost 1 base and the J segment 4 bases; nucleotides outside the gene matches: 7. CDR3 sequence: CASSLFLAGGKSDTQYF. CDR3 coding DNA: TGCGCCAGCAGCTTGTTCCTAGCGGGGGGGAAATCAGATACGCAGTATTTT.

This chain connects TRBV19 to TRBJ2-7, with D hard to call. The V gene lost 7 bases and the J gene lost 3 bases, with 16 bases spanning the gap. The CDR3 is made up of 14 amino acids. Germline V gene data show CDR1 as LNHDA and CDR2 as SQIVND (reference sequence). The DNA for the CDR3 is TGTGCCAGTACCCTACCCTCCGGCGGCTACGAGCAGTACTTC. As protein: CASTLPSGGYEQYF.

V usage is TRBV12-5 and J usage is TRBJ1-4; 7 bases match TRBD1. The germline CDR1 and CDR2 sequences are LGHNT and FRNRAP. V gave up 2 bases and J gave up 3 bases; unmatched junction bases: 3. The CDR3 runs to 15 residues. In DNA, the CDR3 is TGTGCTAGTGGTTTGAAGGGGGCACCTAATGAAAAACTGTTTTTT. This translates into CASGLKGAPNEKLFF.

This chain joins TRBV9 and TRBJ2-1, with unresolved D. In germline, CDR1 is SGDLS, CDR2 YYNGEE. The CDR3 loop spans 17 amino acids. V lost 3 bases, J lost 0 bases, and 16 bases lay in between. The CDR3 DNA is TGTGCCAGCAGCGAAATCCGAAGCGTCTCCTCCTACAATGAGCAGTTCTTC. This codes for CASSEIRSVSSYNEQFF.

This chain uses TRBV10-3 with TRBJ2-5; D is ambiguous. Between the trimmed V and J ends, which lost 6 bases and 3 bases, there was a span of 8 bases. This CDR3 comprises 12 residues. The germline V gene encodes CDR1 ENHRY and CDR2 SYGVKD. CDR3 loop: CAIRGSEETQYF. As DNA, the CDR3 is TGTGCCATCAGAGGGTCAGAAGAGACCCAGTACTTC.

This rearrangement joins TRBV7-9 to TRBJ1-3, with 7 positions matching TRBD1. The V and J ends lost 0 bases and 0 bases, in that order; junction bases with no gene match: 2. Germline CDR1 and CDR2: SEHNR and FQNEAQ (reference sequence). CDR3 length: 16 residues. The CDR3 spells CASSLAGQYSGNTIYF. The CDR3 nucleotides are TGTGCCAGCAGCTTAGCGGGACAGTACTCTGGAAACACCATATATTTT.

This clone has just a few counts. This sequence joins TRBV2 and TRBJ1-1; the D is unclear. The CDR3 totals 12 residues. V lost 6 bases to trimming and J lost 1 base, with 6 bases between them. Per germline, CDR1 SNHLY and CDR2 FYNNEI. The CDR3 spells CASSPQNTEAFF. In DNA, the CDR3 is TGTGCCAGCAGCCCACAGAACACTGAAGCTTTCTTT.

The chain has TRBV5-1 and TRBJ2-5, with TRBD1 matching 8 bases. Germline CDR1 SGHRS, CDR2 YFSETQ. The CDR3 runs to 16 residues. Losses at the gene ends were 2 bases for V and 4 bases for J; bases not matched to a gene: 10. The DNA for the CDR3 is TGCGCCAGCAGCTTAGCCGGGACAGGTCCTGTAGAGACCCAGTACTTC. As protein: CASSLAGTGPVETQYF.

The CDR3 is CASSRDREDYEQYF. The CDR3 DNA reads as TGCGCCAGCAGCCGGGACAGAGAGGACTACGAGCAGTACTTC. V usage is TRBV4-3 and J usage is TRBJ2-7; 7 nucleotides match TRBD1. Germline values: CDR1 LGHNA, CDR2 YSLEER. This CDR3 is 14 amino acids long. With V trimmed by 4 bases and J by 3 bases, 6 bases remained unmatched.

This rearrangement joins TRBV27 to TRBJ2-7; 9 positions match TRBD1. The CDR3 runs to 15 residues. V lost 4 bases, J lost 5 bases, and 9 bases stayed unmatched. Looked up from germline, CDR1 is MNHEY and CDR2 is SMNVEV (reference sequence). The CDR3 nucleotides are TGTGCCAGCAGTTCTTTCGGGACAGGGCGAAACGAGCAGTACTTC. Protein: CASSSFGTGRNEQYF.

In its sample, this clone was seen once. The V and J genes are TRBV10-3 and TRBJ1-1, with TRBD1 as a possible D gene (5 bases). CDR1 ENHRY and CDR2 SYGVKD come from the germline V gene. CDR3 length equals 16 residues. Deletions cut 4 bases from V and 2 bases from J, with 17 bases between. CDR3: CAISARDGAANTEAFF. The CDR3 coding sequence is TGTGCCATCAGTGCGCGAGATGGGGCAGCTAACACTGAAGCTTTCTTT.

V usage is TRBV29-1 and J usage is TRBJ1-3; D gene uncertain. V was pared by 4 bases and J by 0 bases, with 13 bases between. Germline assignment: CDR1 SQVTM and CDR2 ANQGSEA. CDR3 length equals 15 residues. The CDR3 coding sequence is TGCAGCGTTGTGGGGAAAGTACCCTCTGGAAACACCATATATTTT. This translates into CSVVGKVPSGNTIYF.

To note about this clone: One end of the junction is discordant with germline, which a read error may explain. The chain couples TRBV7-7 to TRBJ1-1; D gene uncertain. Per germline, CDR1 SSHAT and CDR2 FNYEAQ (reference sequence). The CDR3 has 15 amino acids. In nucleotides, the CDR3 is TGTGCTAGCAGCTTGGGTCCGGGCCCGAACACTGAAGCTTTCTTT. The encoded protein is CASSLGPGPNTEAFF.

This clone was seen just once. V is TRBV11-2 and J is TRBJ2-2; D is ambiguous. Germline V lookup: CDR1 SGHAT, CDR2 FQNNGV. This CDR3 comprises 15 residues. V was cut by 1 base and J by 6 bases, with 12 bases left in between. In DNA, the CDR3 is TGTGCCAGCAGCTTAGTTGGGTTTGGCCCCGGGGAGCTGTTTTTT. Translated: CASSLVGFGPGELFF.

This clone appeared a single time. In DNA, the CDR3 is TGTGCCAGCAGCTTTTCCCCAGATCCCAATCAGCCCCAGCATTTT. Translating gives CASSFSPDPNQPQHF. The chain is built from TRBV11-3 and TRBJ1-5; unclear D gene. CDR1 SGHNT and CDR2 YENEEA come from the germline V gene. Trimming pared 3 bases from V and 3 bases from J, leaving 12 bases between. The CDR3 totals 15 residues.

The chain combines TRBV5-6 with TRBJ1-2; D unclear. Germline values: CDR1 SGHDT, CDR2 YYEEEE. Trimming cost V 0 bases and J 4 bases, with 7 bases left between them. This CDR3 region has 13 residues. The CDR3 loop is CASSLGVPYGYTF. Here the CDR3 DNA reads TGTGCCAGCAGCTTGGGGGTCCCCTATGGCTACACCTTC.

CDR3 coding DNA: TGTGCCAGTAGTATAGTTTCGGGGTCGAATCAGCCCCAGCATTTT. Its translation: CASSIVSGSNQPQHF. V and J are TRBV19 and TRBJ1-5; D gene ambiguous. CDR1 is LNHDA, CDR2 SQIVND, per germline (reference sequence). The CDR3 totals 15 residues. V shed 1 base and J shed 4 bases, with 11 bases lying between them.

The V call is TRBV6-1, the J call TRBJ1-1, with a possible D match to TRBD1 (5 bases). Germline V CDR1 and CDR2: MNHNS, SASEGT. Trimming left V 2 bases short and J 1 base short, with 11 bases between. The CDR3 has 15 amino acids. CDR3 nucleotide sequence: TGTGCCAGCAGTGAACCTTGGACAAGGAACACTGAAGCTTTCTTT. Its protein product is CASSEPWTRNTEAFF.

The chain has TRBV12-5 and TRBJ2-5, with D uncertain. The ends were cut back, 4 bases at V and 4 bases at J, with 4 bases in the middle. The germline V gene has CDR1 LGHNT and CDR2 FRNRAP. The CDR3 sequence is 11 residues long. The CDR3 spells CASGYRETQYF. The CDR3 DNA follows: TGTGCTAGTGGTTATAGAGAGACCCAGTACTTC.

The V and J genes are TRBV7-9 and TRBJ1-1; D is perhaps TRBD1 (6 bases). CDR3 length: 15 amino acids. Looked up from germline, CDR1 is SEHNR and CDR2 is FQNEAQ (reference sequence). V lost 4 bases, J lost 3 bases, and 15 bases lay in between. CDR3 coding DNA: TGTGCCAGCAGCTCGGCCGGGAGGGGGGACACTGAAGCTTTCTTT. It yields the protein CASSSAGRGDTEAFF. The complete variable domain, with remaining parts taken from reference TRBV7-9 and TRBJ1-1, reads DTGVSQNPRHKITKRGQNVTFRCDPISEHNRLYWYRQTLGQGPEFLTYFQNEAQLEKSRLLSDRFSAERPKGSFSTLEIQRTEQGDSAMYLCASSSAGRGDTEAFFGQGTRLTVV.

The chain employs TRBV2 and TRBJ1-6; 8 bases map to TRBD1. This CDR3 has 16 residues. Germline CDR1 and CDR2: SNHLY and FYNNEI. V shed 6 bases and J 7 bases; nucleotides not matched to a gene: 11. CDR3 region: CASSSDRGSRNSPLHF. CDR3 DNA sequence: TGTGCCAGCAGCTCAGACAGGGGAAGTAGAAATTCACCCCTCCACTTT.

The V gene is TRBV10-3, the J gene TRBJ2-5; the match to TRBD2 covers 8 bases. J lost 2 bases, V lost 5 bases, and 7 bases had no gene match. This CDR3 contains 15 residues. CDR1 is ENHRY and CDR2 is SYGVKD in the germline V gene. CDR3 nucleotides: TGTGCCATCAGTCGGGCTAGCGGGCTACAAGAGACCCAGTACTTC. It yields the protein CAISRASGLQETQYF.